This TCR beta chain was identified in a study of blood T cell repertoires in COVID-19. Study-level background: The United States, Italy and Spain were the sources of the acute and convalescent COVID-19 samples. T cells, B-cell-depleted T cells, or PBMCs supplied cDNA or gDNA.

Assay: immunoSEQ multiplex PCR; the TCRdb copy retains only in-frame clones and omits some. The table includes 200,000 to 250,000 clones, about 82% detected once. The origin of this receptor is a woman between 50 and 59 years old who had recovered from COVID-19. The sequenced sample was PBMCs or T cells enriched from blood (not recorded which).

The CDR3 reads CASSLSDRGNSPLHF. CDR3 DNA: TGTGCCAGCAGTTTAAGTGACAGGGGTAATTCACCCCTCCACTTT. The chain links TRBV28 to TRBJ1-6; 8 bases are a match to TRBD1. The CDR3 runs 15 residues. The J segment lost 6 bases and the V segment lost 2 bases, leaving 3 bases of the junction unmatched. Germline V gene lookup returns CDR1 MDHEN and CDR2 SYDVKM.